A single sample is the source of the 26 T cell receptor beta chains below, sequenced in a study of cytomegalovirus exposure and HLA in healthy donors. 13 Jbeta primers and 60 Vbeta primers were used for the PCR. Profiled with immunoSEQ multiplex PCR; TCRdb holds only in-frame clones, not every one. This sample has 180,000 or so clones, with roughly 85% found just once. Sequencing was carried out using PBMCs. Receptors were obtained from a man between 50 and 59 years old in good health and CMV-seropositive.

The CDR3 sequence: CASSLLGTSGGLIQETQYF. The CDR3 DNA is TGTGCCAGCAGCCTCCTCGGGACTAGCGGGGGATTAATCCAAGAGACCCAGTACTTC. The rearrangement joins TRBV7-3 to TRBJ2-5, with 14 bases lining up with TRBD2. With 5 bases clipped from V and 1 base from J, the junction kept 12 bases outside the gene matches. This CDR3 is 19 amino acids long. Germline loops: CDR1 SGHTA, CDR2 FQGTGA.

V usage is TRBV28 and J usage is TRBJ1-5, with D hard to call. Between the trimmed V and J ends, which lost 5 bases and 1 base, there was a span of 15 bases. The CDR3 runs 16 residues. Germline CDR1 reads MDHEN; CDR2 reads SYDVKM. The CDR3, as DNA: TGTGCCAGCAGTCTAGAGGGCAGTGGGAGCAATCAGCCCCAGCATTTT. It yields the protein CASSLEGSGSNQPQHF.

V is TRBV7-8 and J is TRBJ1-4; the match to TRBD1 covers 9 bases. J lost 4 bases, V lost 5 bases, and 8 bases had no gene match. The CDR3 runs to 16 residues. The germline V gene encodes CDR1 SGHVS and CDR2 FQNEAQ. The CDR3 is CASSARTGDYNEKLFF. The CDR3 DNA reads TGTGCCAGCAGCGCACGGACAGGGGACTATAATGAAAAACTGTTTTTT.

The chain is built from TRBV18 and TRBJ2-5; TRBD1 aligns across 8 bases. The V gene end was trimmed by 5 bases and the J gene end by 7 bases; junction bases not matched to a gene: 6. The CDR3 is 13 residues long. Germline assignment: CDR1 KGHSH and CDR2 LQKENI. CDR3 loop: CASSEGTGGTQYF. The CDR3 DNA reads TGTGCCAGCTCAGAAGGGACAGGCGGGACCCAGTACTTC.

The chain uses TRBV18 and TRBJ2-2, with D perhaps matching TRBD1 (6 bases). Per the germline V gene, CDR1 is KGHSH and CDR2 is LQKENI. This CDR3 spans 13 amino acids. Trimming took 2 bases from V and 6 from J, leaving 7 bases between them. DNA for the CDR3: TGTGCCAGCTCACCAAAGGGGGCCGGGGAGCTGTTTTTT. It codes for CASSPKGAGELFF.

CDR3: CASSSQDRLNEKLFF. As DNA, the CDR3 is TGTGCCAGCAGCTCCCAGGACAGGCTAAATGAAAAACTGTTTTTT. This chain connects TRBV7-8 to TRBJ1-4; 7 nucleotides agree with TRBD1. The CDR3 is 15 amino acids. V gave up 4 bases and J gave up 5 bases; unmatched junction bases: 7. CDR1 is SGHVS and CDR2 is FQNEAQ in the germline V gene.

The gene calls are TRBV2 and TRBJ1-1; the D is unclear. CDR1 is SNHLY and CDR2 is FYNNEI in the germline V gene. The CDR3 is made up of 13 amino acids. With 6 bases removed from V and 1 base from J, the gap between germline ends came to 9 bases. DNA for the CDR3: TGTGCCAGCAGACAGTTGGAGAACACTGAAGCTTTCTTT. Translating gives CASRQLENTEAFF.

The rearrangement joins TRBV4-1 to TRBJ2-5; D not certain. This CDR3 is 15 amino acids long. CDR1 is MGHRA, CDR2 YSYEKL, per germline. With 0 bases removed from V and 5 bases from J, the gap between germline ends came to 13 bases. The CDR3 coding sequence is TGCGCCAGCAGCCAAGATGGCACGCCTTTTGAGACCCAGTACTTC. Encoded protein: CASSQDGTPFETQYF.

The chain carries TRBV9 and TRBJ1-2; the match to TRBD1 covers 7 bases. Germline values: CDR1 SGDLS, CDR2 YYNGEE. The V gene end was trimmed by 0 bases and the J gene end by 2 bases; junction bases not matched to a gene: 10. This CDR3 comprises 17 residues. In DNA form, the CDR3 reads TGTGCCAGCAGCGTAGCAGGGACAGAGAACCCGAACTATGGCTACACCTTC. Its translation: CASSVAGTENPNYGYTF.

The chain is built from TRBV18 and TRBJ1-1; D is uncertain. The CDR3 is 14 amino acids. V lost 3 bases to trimming and J lost 0 bases, with 8 bases between them. Per germline, CDR1 KGHSH and CDR2 LQKENI. The CDR3 spells CASSPSQMNTEAFF. DNA of the CDR3: TGTGCCAGCTCACCGTCTCAGATGAACACTGAAGCTTTCTTT.

The chain recombines TRBV19 with TRBJ2-5; 9 positions agree with TRBD1. There are 13 residues in the CDR3. The junction had 3 bases not matched to a gene; V was cut back by 6 bases and J by 4 bases. The germline CDR1 and CDR2 sequences are LNHDA and SQIVND (reference sequence). For the CDR3, the DNA is TGTGCCAGTAGCCCGACAGGGGGAGAGACCCAGTACTTC. It yields the protein CASSPTGGETQYF.

The J gene is TRBJ1-2, the V gene TRBV6-5; D is ambiguous. CDR1 and CDR2 (germline): MNHEY, SVGAGI. The CDR3 is made up of 12 amino acids. Between the trimmed V and J ends, which lost 2 bases and 7 bases, there was a span of 8 bases. DNA of the CDR3: TGTGCCAGCAGTTACCCGGGGTTTGGCTACACCTTC. Translated: CASSYPGFGYTF.

The V and J genes are TRBV4-3 and TRBJ1-4; TRBD1 might be the D (5 bases). CDR1 and CDR2 from the germline V gene are LGHNA and YSLEER. V was pared by 4 bases and J by 1 base, with 16 bases between. The CDR3 is 17 amino acids. The CDR3: CASSLGGSLETNEKLFF. CDR3 sequence (DNA): TGCGCCAGCAGCCTGGGGGGGAGTTTGGAAACTAATGAAAAACTGTTTTTT.

A single count supports this clone. The chain employs TRBV15 and TRBJ2-7, with a weak D call TRBD2 (5 bases). The length of the CDR3 is 13 residues. Germline-derived CDR1 and CDR2 are LNHNV and YYDKDF (reference sequence). Trimming removed 6 bases at V and 0 bases at J, with 9 bases between. The CDR3 is CATRPGFSYEQYF. The CDR3 coding sequence is TGTGCCACCAGACCGGGGTTCTCCTACGAGCAGTACTTC.

V usage is TRBV4-3 and J usage is TRBJ1-6; D not certain. Germline loops: CDR1 LGHNA, CDR2 YSLEER. The length of the CDR3 is 17 residues. V lost 1 base, J lost 0 bases, and 10 bases lay in between. Here the CDR3 DNA reads TGCGCCAGCAGCCAAGTTCCGGGGAGCTCCTATAATTCACCCCTCCACTTT. It translates to CASSQVPGSSYNSPLHF.

This clone was seen only once. The genes are TRBV19 and TRBJ1-6, with 7 bases identical to TRBD1. V was clipped by 3 bases and J by 11 bases; unmatched bases: 7. The length of the CDR3 is 14 residues. Germline V gene sequence: CDR1 LNHDA, CDR2 SQIVND (reference sequence). The CDR3 spells CASSIGTVGAPLHF. CDR3 DNA: TGTGCCAGTAGTATTGGGACAGTGGGGGCACCCCTCCACTTT.

The CDR3 sequence is CASAKGAGANVLTF. Here the CDR3 DNA reads TGTGCCAGCGCAAAGGGGGCTGGGGCCAACGTCCTGACTTTC. The rearrangement joins TRBV11-3 to TRBJ2-6; TRBD1 might be the D (6 bases). Trimming removed 8 bases at V and 2 bases at J, with 10 bases between. The CDR3 contains 14 residues. CDR1 SGHNT and CDR2 YENEEA come from the germline V gene.

This sequence joins TRBV5-1 and TRBJ1-4; D is ambiguous. Trimming took 4 bases from V and 7 from J, leaving 20 bases between them. CDR1 is SGHRS, CDR2 YFSETQ, per germline. The CDR3 has 16 residues. In nucleotides, the CDR3 is TGCGCCAGCAGCCTCCCAGGCGGCGGAGGACTTGAAAAACTGTTTTTT. Its translation: CASSLPGGGGLEKLFF.

This clone was seen more than once but under ten times. This sequence joins TRBV6-1 and TRBJ1-3, with unresolved D. V was pared by 7 bases and J by 0 bases, with 10 bases between. This CDR3 has 14 residues. CDR1 is MNHNS and CDR2 is SASEGT in the germline V gene. CDR3 loop: CASTRSGSGNTIYF. The DNA for the CDR3 is TGTGCCAGCACCCGGAGCGGCTCTGGAAACACCATATATTTT.

The sample holds a few counts of this clone. The chain links TRBV6-1 to TRBJ1-5; weak D call: TRBD1 (5 bases). The CDR3 totals 13 residues. Germline V gene lookup returns CDR1 MNHNS and CDR2 SASEGT. With 0 bases removed from V and 9 bases from J, the gap between germline ends came to 9 bases. CDR3 sequence (DNA): TGTGCCAGCAGTGAAGCCACAAGGGGGCCCCAGCATTTT. It translates to CASSEATRGPQHF.

The CDR3 DNA is TGTGCCAGCAGCTTAGTTCGGGGTGGAGGGGTCATCAACACCGGGGAGCTGTTTTTT. This encodes CASSLVRGGGVINTGELFF. The chain joins TRBV11-2 to TRBJ2-2; a weak D match, TRBD2 (6 bases). Trimming took 1 base from V and 2 from J, leaving 20 bases between them. Germline loops: CDR1 SGHAT, CDR2 FQNNGV. The CDR3 is made up of 19 amino acids.

The sample holds a few counts of this clone. The J gene is TRBJ1-1, the V gene TRBV14; tentatively, D is TRBD1 (5 bases). Germline CDR1 is SGHDN and CDR2 is FVKESK. V shed 3 bases and J shed 0 bases, with 11 bases lying between them. This CDR3 comprises 15 residues. For the CDR3, the DNA is TGTGCCAGCAGCCACGTCAGGGATTTGAACACTGAAGCTTTCTTT. Translation: CASSHVRDLNTEAFF.

This sequence joins TRBV7-2 and TRBJ1-5; tentative D call: TRBD1 (6 bases). The germline CDR1 and CDR2 sequences are SGHTA and FQGNSA. This CDR3 comprises 15 residues. Trimming took off 1 base at V and 3 bases at J, with 10 bases between the two ends. This CDR3 is CASSLVQGANQPQHF. The CDR3, as DNA: TGTGCCAGCAGCTTAGTACAGGGCGCCAATCAGCCCCAGCATTTT.

The gene calls are TRBV6-1 and TRBJ1-3, with 9 bases aligning to TRBD1. The germline V gene encodes CDR1 MNHNS and CDR2 SASEGT. The CDR3 loop spans 14 amino acids. The ends lost 7 bases at V and 3 bases at J; junction bases unmatched: 4. The CDR3 DNA reads as TGTGCCAGCACACAGGGGGCGGATGGAAACACCATATATTTT. Translation: CASTQGADGNTIYF.

The V gene is TRBV11-2, the J gene TRBJ1-5; 7 bases are shared with TRBD1. This CDR3 contains 14 residues. Trimming took 4 bases from V and 2 from J; bases not matched to a gene: 2. Germline V gene sequence: CDR1 SGHAT, CDR2 FQNNGV. The CDR3 sequence is CASSYTGGNQPQHF. The CDR3 nucleotides are TGTGCCAGCAGCTATACAGGGGGCAATCAGCCCCAGCATTTT.

CDR3 coding DNA: TGTGCCAGTAGGGGTACAGGGACAGGGGTGTCCAATGAGCAGTTCTTC. Residues: CASRGTGTGVSNEQFF. This chain joins TRBV19 and TRBJ2-1, with 10 bases matching TRBD1. This CDR3 has 16 residues. The germline gives CDR1 LNHDA, CDR2 SQIVND (reference sequence). V lost 6 bases and J lost 6; bases outside the gene matches: 11.